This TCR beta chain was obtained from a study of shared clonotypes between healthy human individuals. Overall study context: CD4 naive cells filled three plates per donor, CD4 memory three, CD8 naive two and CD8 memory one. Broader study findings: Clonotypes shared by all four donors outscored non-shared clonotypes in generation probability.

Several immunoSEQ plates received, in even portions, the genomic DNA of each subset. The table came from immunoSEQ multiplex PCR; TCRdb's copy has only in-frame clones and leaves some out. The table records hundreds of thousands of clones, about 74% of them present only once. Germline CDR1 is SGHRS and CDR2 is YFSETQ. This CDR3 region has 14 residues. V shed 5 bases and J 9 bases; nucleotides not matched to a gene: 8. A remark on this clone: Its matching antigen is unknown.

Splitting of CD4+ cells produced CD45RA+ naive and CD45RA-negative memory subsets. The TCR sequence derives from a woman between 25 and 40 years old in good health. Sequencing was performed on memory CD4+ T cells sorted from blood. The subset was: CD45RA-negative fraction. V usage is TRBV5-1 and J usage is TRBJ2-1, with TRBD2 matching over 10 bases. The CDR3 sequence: CASRPLAGEGEQFF. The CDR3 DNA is TGCGCCAGCAGACCCCTAGCGGGAGAGGGTGAGCAGTTCTTC.